This T cell receptor beta chain was captured in a study of T cells after yellow fever vaccination. For the study at large: Fractions of limited cellularity were prepared by means of SMART-Seq v4 Ultra Low Input. Study-wide results and caveats: At under 98% for CD4 and about 87% for CD8, most primary-vaccination clones showed up again after the booster. CD4 and CD8 compartments shared a small share of clonotypes, likely from convergent recombination. A secondary response was less intense yet reached its peak sooner, at day 5 versus 15.

TCRdb re-analysed the 5' RACE reads in MiXCR, keeping a single row per CDR3 protein. The table records around 49,000 distinct CDR3 sequences, 6.8% of them present only once. This CDR3 comprises 12 residues. The germline gives CDR1 SQVTM, CDR2 ANQGSEA. Trimming removed 1 base at V and 1 base at J, with 4 bases between. Relative to its sample, this clonotype is large. This TCR came from a man aged 30-40 years who received the YFV17D yellow fever vaccine. This specimen was CD8+ T cells not binding an NS4B(214-222) dextramer, sorted from PBMCs, taken 45 days after the yellow fever booster vaccination. The rearrangement joins TRBV29-1 to TRBJ2-5; D call uncertain. The CDR3 here is CSVEGTQETQYF. In DNA form, the CDR3 reads TGCAGCGTTGAAGGCACCCAAGAGACCCAGTACTTC.